The 20 T cell receptor beta chains below come from one sample, sequenced in a study of blood T cell repertoires in COVID-19. This table comes from immunoSEQ multiplex PCR, and its TCRdb copy is limited to in-frame clones, with some not included. Of under 500,000 clones listed, about 89% were seen once; the top ten hold around 4.5%. The sequenced sample was peripheral blood. These receptors were taken from a woman younger than 45 with acute or convalescent COVID-19.

The chain has TRBV4-1 and TRBJ2-5; D perhaps matches TRBD2 (7 bases). The CDR3 runs to 14 residues. With 4 bases removed from V and 5 bases from J, the gap between germline ends came to 14 bases. The germline gives CDR1 MGHRA, CDR2 YSYEKL. The CDR3 nucleotides read TGCGCCAGCAGCCCCGCGGAGGGGGGGGAGACCCAGTACTTC. Translation: CASSPAEGGETQYF.

The V and J genes are TRBV28 and TRBJ2-7, with D maybe TRBD1 (6 bases). CDR3 length equals 11 residues. The germline V and J ends were trimmed by 5 bases and 7 bases, with 9 bases remaining between them. Germline V gene data show CDR1 as MDHEN and CDR2 as SYDVKM. The CDR3 bases are TGTGCCAGCAGTCTACAGGGTGAGCAGTACTTC. It translates to CASSLQGEQYF. The whole variable domain, filled in from reference TRBV28 and TRBJ2-7, reads DVKVTQSSRYLVKRTGEKVFLECVQDMDHENMFWYRQDPGLGLRLIYFSYDVKMKEKGDIPEGYSVSREKKERFSLILESASTNQTSMYLCASSLQGEQYFGPGTRLTVT.

In regard to this clone: One end of the junction fails to match germline, which may point to a read error. This chain links TRBV3-1 (or the pseudogene TRBV3-2) with TRBJ2-3; tentatively, D is TRBD1 (6 bases). The CDR3 length is 15 residues. Germline loops: CDR1 LGHDT, CDR2 YNNKEL (reference sequence). Here the CDR3 DNA reads TGTGCCAGCAGTCAAGGGACACGAAGCACAGATACGCAGTATTTT. Translation gives CASSQGTRSTDTQYF.

The V and J genes are TRBV10-2 and TRBJ2-3; D is perhaps TRBD1 (5 bases). In germline, CDR1 is WSHSY, CDR2 SAAADI. V was cut by 6 bases and J by 3 bases, with 13 bases left in between. CDR3 length: 14 residues. The DNA of the CDR3 is TGCGCCAGCAGGGGGCAATTCGGGACAGATACGCAGTATTTT. This codes for CASRGQFGTDTQYF.

V usage is TRBV7-8 and J usage is TRBJ1-1; no definite D call. The CDR3 sequence is 15 residues long. CDR1 and CDR2 from the germline V gene are SGHVS and FQNEAQ. Trimming shortened V by 1 base and J by 2 bases, and 11 bases separated the two germline ends. CDR3 sequence reads: CASSLVGSDNTEAFF. The CDR3 nucleotides read TGTGCCAGCAGCTTAGTCGGGAGTGATAACACTGAAGCTTTCTTT. The variable domain in full, with the rest retrieved from reference TRBV7-8 and TRBJ1-1, is GAGVSQSPRYKVAKRGQDVALRCDPISGHVSLFWYQQALGQGPEFLTYFQNEAQLDKSGLPSDRFFAERPEGSVSTLKIQRTQQEDSAVYLCASSLVGSDNTEAFFGQGTRLTVV.

Worth noting for this clone: The junction and the germline gene differ at one end; a read error may be behind it. The V call is TRBV6-1, the J call TRBJ2-7; D is possibly TRBD2 (6 bases). This CDR3 region has 14 residues. The germline V gene has CDR1 MNHNS and CDR2 SASEGT. CDR3 sequence reads: CASREGGAGYEQYF. The CDR3 coding sequence is TGTGCCAGCCGTGAGGGAGGCGCTGGCTACGAGCAGTACTTC.

The chain has TRBV4-2 and TRBJ2-5, with a tentative D call TRBD2 (6 bases). Trimming shortened V by 0 bases and J by 5 bases, and 16 bases separated the two germline ends. The CDR3 is made up of 16 amino acids. CDR1 is LGHNA, CDR2 YNFKEQ, per germline. The CDR3 region has the DNA TGTGCCAGCAGCCAAGATCGCGGGGCTAGCGTGGAGACCCAGTACTTC. Its translation is CASSQDRGASVETQYF.

The chain is built from TRBV6-4 and TRBJ2-2; 8 bases are shared with TRBD1. This CDR3 contains 16 residues. V shed 2 bases, J shed 1 base, and the junction held 3 bases outside the gene matches. Germline V lookup: CDR1 MRHNA, CDR2 SNTAGT. The CDR3 reads CASSDGGQGNTGELFF. The CDR3 DNA follows: TGTGCCAGCAGTGACGGAGGACAGGGGAACACCGGGGAGCTGTTTTTT.

The rearrangement uses TRBV30 and TRBJ1-3; tentative D call: TRBD1 (6 bases). This CDR3 has 14 amino acids. Per germline, CDR1 GTSNPN and CDR2 SVGIG (reference sequence). With 1 base removed from V and 2 bases from J, the gap between germline ends came to 9 bases. CDR3 coding DNA: TGTGCCTGGAGTGCTCAGGGGACTGGAAACACCATATATTTT. Its protein is CAWSAQGTGNTIYF.

The J gene is TRBJ2-5, the V gene TRBV27; D gene uncertain. The germline V and J ends were trimmed by 6 bases and 6 bases, with 5 bases remaining between them. CDR1 MNHEY and CDR2 SMNVEV come from the germline V gene (reference sequence). The CDR3 has 10 residues. CDR3 region: CASRRKTQYF. The CDR3 DNA is TGTGCCAGCAGGAGGAAGACCCAGTACTTC.

The rearrangement links TRBV7-6 to TRBJ2-2; 7 positions match TRBD2. CDR3 length: 17 residues. The germline gives CDR1 SGHVS, CDR2 FNYEAQ. Trimming at V came to 1 base and at J to 6 bases, leaving 11 bases not matched to a gene. In DNA, the CDR3 is TGTGCCAGCAGCTTAGAGGTCGGCTTTGGGGGGGCCGGGGAGCTGTTTTTT. Translation gives CASSLEVGFGGAGELFF.

This chain joins TRBV3-1 (or the pseudogene TRBV3-2) and TRBJ1-1; TRBD1 matches 10 bases. The V segment lost 3 bases and the J segment 8 bases; nucleotides outside the gene matches: 3. In germline, CDR1 is LGHDT, CDR2 YNNKEL (reference sequence). The CDR3 runs to 13 residues. The CDR3 DNA sequence: TGTGCCAGCAGCCACGGGACAGGGGACGAAGCTTTCTTT. Translation: CASSHGTGDEAFF.

The CDR3 sequence is CADGAKGTGCTGELFF. The CDR3 DNA is TGCGCCGACGGGGCAAAGGGTACAGGGTGCACCGGGGAGCTGTTTTTT. The V gene is TRBV10-1, the J gene TRBJ2-2; a weak D match, TRBD1 (6 bases). The CDR3 sequence is 16 residues long. Germline CDR1 reads WNHNN; CDR2 reads SYGVQD (reference sequence). V was shortened by 11 bases and J by 4 bases, with 23 bases between the two germline ends.

The sample holds one count of this clone. The gene calls are TRBV25-1 and TRBJ2-2; TRBD1 aligns across 11 bases. CDR1 MGHDK and CDR2 SYGVNS come from the germline V gene. This CDR3 comprises 16 residues. The V segment lost 4 bases and the J segment 6 bases; nucleotides outside the gene matches: 7. The CDR3 region is CASSALGQGGAGELFF. The CDR3 nucleotides are TGTGCCAGCAGTGCCCTGGGACAGGGGGGGGCCGGGGAGCTGTTTTTT.

V and J are TRBV5-1 and TRBJ1-1; perhaps TRBD1 as D (6 bases). CDR3 length equals 11 residues. The germline CDR1 and CDR2 sequences are SGHRS and YFSETQ. The V end was cut by 6 bases, the J end by 4 bases, with 7 bases between. CDR3 coding DNA: TGCGCCAGCACCAGGGGCACTGAAGCTTTCTTT. It yields the protein CASTRGTEAFF.

The chain joins TRBV7-2 to TRBJ1-6; D unclear. Germline values: CDR1 SGHTA, CDR2 FQGNSA. The CDR3 covers 17 residues. The V and J ends lost 1 base and 0 bases respectively, with 10 bases between them. This CDR3 is CASSLVGSSSYNSPLHF. The DNA of the CDR3 is TGTGCCAGCAGCTTAGTGGGGAGCAGCTCCTATAATTCACCCCTCCACTTT.

This chain uses TRBV28 with TRBJ1-5, with D hard to call. The V gene lost 9 bases and the J gene lost 4 bases, with 16 bases spanning the gap. The CDR3 consists of 14 residues. Germline CDR1 reads MDHEN; CDR2 reads SYDVKM. CDR3 coding DNA: TGTGCCAGTGGGCTGTGGGTTGGTAATCAGCCCCAGCATTTT. This gives the protein CASGLWVGNQPQHF.

The chain is built from TRBV4-1 and TRBJ2-7, with TRBD1 identical over 7 bases. Germline CDR1 reads MGHRA; CDR2 reads YSYEKL. This CDR3 spans 14 amino acids. J was trimmed by 4 bases and V by 1 base; bases with no gene match: 4. Here the CDR3 DNA reads TGCGCCAGCAGCCAAGTTGGGACAGCATACGAGCAGTACTTC. Translating gives CASSQVGTAYEQYF.

The rearrangement uses TRBV6-6 and TRBJ1-5; unclear D gene. Germline CDR1 reads MNHNY; CDR2 reads SVGAGI (reference sequence). The V end lost 7 bases, the J end lost 6 bases, and 19 bases lay between the germline ends. The CDR3 runs to 15 residues. DNA for the CDR3: TGTGCCAGCACCTTAAACGCCGGGGTTGGTCAGCCCCAGCATTTT. Protein sequence: CASTLNAGVGQPQHF.

The chain couples TRBV9 to TRBJ2-5, with 8 bases matching TRBD1. V lost 2 bases, J lost 7 bases, and 7 bases stayed unmatched. CDR1 is SGDLS and CDR2 is YYNGEE in the germline V gene. The CDR3 loop spans 14 amino acids. CDR3 nucleotides: TGTGCCAGCAGCGTTAGGGGACAGGACGGGACCCAGTACTTC. Protein sequence: CASSVRGQDGTQYF.